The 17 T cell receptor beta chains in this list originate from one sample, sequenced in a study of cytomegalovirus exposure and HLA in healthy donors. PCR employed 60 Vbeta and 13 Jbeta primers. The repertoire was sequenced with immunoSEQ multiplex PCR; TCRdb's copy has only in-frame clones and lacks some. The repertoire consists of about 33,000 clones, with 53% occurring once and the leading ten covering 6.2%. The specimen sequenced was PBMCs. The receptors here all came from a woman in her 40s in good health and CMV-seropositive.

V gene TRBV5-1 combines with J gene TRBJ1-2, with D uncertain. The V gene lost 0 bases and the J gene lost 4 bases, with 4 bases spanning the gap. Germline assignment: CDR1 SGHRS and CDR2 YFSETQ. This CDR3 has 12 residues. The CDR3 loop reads CASSLDSYGYTF. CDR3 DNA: TGCGCCAGCAGCTTGGATAGCTATGGCTACACCTTC.

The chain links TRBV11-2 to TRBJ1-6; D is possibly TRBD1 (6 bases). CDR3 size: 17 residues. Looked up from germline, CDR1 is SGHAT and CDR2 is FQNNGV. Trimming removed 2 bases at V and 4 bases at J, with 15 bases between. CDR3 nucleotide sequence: TGTGCCAGCAGCTTATTTTCGGGAGGGGGATATAATTCACCCCTCCACTTT. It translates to CASSLFSGGGYNSPLHF. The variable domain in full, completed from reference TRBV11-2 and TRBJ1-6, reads EAGVAQSPRYKIIEKRQSVAFWCNPISGHATLYWYQQILGQGPKLLIQFQNNGVVDDSQLPKDRFSAERLKGVDSTLKIQPAKLEDSAVYLCASSLFSGGGYNSPLHFGNGTRLTVT.

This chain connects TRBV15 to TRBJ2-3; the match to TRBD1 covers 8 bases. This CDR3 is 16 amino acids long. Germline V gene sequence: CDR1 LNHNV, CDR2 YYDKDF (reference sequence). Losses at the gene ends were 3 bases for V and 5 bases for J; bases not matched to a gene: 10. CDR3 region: CATSRLGGTGKDTQYF. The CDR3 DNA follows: TGTGCCACCAGCAGGCTCGGCGGGACAGGTAAAGATACGCAGTATTTT.

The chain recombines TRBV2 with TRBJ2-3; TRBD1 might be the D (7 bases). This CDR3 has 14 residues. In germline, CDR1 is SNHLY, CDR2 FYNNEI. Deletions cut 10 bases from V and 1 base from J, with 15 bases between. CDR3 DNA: TGTGCCATCCTGGGCGGGACAGGCACAGATACGCAGTATTTT. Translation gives CAILGGTGTDTQYF.

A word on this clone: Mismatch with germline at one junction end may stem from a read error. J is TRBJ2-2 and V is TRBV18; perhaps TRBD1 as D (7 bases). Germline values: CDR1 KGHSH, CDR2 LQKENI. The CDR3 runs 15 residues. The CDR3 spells CANSPAQGGTGELFF. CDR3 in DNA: TGTGCCAACTCACCAGCGCAGGGGGGCACCGGGGAGCTGTTTTTT.

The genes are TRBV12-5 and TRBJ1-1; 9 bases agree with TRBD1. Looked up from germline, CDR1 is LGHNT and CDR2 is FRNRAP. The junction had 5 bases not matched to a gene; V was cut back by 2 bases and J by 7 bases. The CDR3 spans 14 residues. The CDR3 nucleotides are TGTGCTAGTGGTTTGAAGACAGGGGGAGTTGAAGCTTTCTTT. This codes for CASGLKTGGVEAFF.

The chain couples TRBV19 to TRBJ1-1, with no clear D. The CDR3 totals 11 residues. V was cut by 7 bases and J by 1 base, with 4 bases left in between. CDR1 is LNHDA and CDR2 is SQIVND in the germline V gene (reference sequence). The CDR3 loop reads CASNGNTEAFF. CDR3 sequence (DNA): TGTGCCAGTAACGGGAACACTGAAGCTTTCTTT.

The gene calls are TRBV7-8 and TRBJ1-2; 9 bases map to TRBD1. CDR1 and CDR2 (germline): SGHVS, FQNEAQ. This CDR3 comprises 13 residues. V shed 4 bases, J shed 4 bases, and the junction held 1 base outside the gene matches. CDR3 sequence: CASSSGQGYGYTF. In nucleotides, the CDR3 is TGTGCCAGCAGCTCGGGACAGGGCTATGGCTACACCTTC. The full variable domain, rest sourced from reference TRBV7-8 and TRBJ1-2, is GAGVSQSPRYKVAKRGQDVALRCDPISGHVSLFWYQQALGQGPEFLTYFQNEAQLDKSGLPSDRFFAERPEGSVSTLKIQRTQQEDSAVYLCASSSGQGYGYTFGSGTRLTVV.

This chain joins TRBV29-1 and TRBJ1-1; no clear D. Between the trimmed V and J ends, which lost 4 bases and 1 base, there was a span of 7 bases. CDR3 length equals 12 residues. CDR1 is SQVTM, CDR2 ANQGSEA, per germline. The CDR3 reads CSVVVANTEAFF. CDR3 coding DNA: TGCAGCGTTGTTGTAGCGAACACTGAAGCTTTCTTT.

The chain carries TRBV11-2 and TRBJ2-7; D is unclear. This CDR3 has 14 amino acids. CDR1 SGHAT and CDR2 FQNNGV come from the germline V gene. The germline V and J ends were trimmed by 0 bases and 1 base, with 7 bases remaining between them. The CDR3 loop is CASSLEPHSYEQYF. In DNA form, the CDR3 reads TGTGCCAGCAGCTTAGAACCACATTCCTACGAGCAGTACTTC.

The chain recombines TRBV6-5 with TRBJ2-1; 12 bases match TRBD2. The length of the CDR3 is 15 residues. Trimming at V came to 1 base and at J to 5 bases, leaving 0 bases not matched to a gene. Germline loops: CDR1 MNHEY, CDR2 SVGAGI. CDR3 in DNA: TGTGCCAGCAGTTACTGGACTAGCGGGGACAATGAGCAGTTCTTC. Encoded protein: CASSYWTSGDNEQFF.

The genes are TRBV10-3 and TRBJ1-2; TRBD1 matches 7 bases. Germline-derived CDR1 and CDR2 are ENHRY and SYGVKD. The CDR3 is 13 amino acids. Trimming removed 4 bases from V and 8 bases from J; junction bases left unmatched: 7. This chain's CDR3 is CAISATGAGGYTF. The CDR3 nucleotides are TGTGCCATCAGTGCTACAGGGGCAGGAGGCTACACCTTC.

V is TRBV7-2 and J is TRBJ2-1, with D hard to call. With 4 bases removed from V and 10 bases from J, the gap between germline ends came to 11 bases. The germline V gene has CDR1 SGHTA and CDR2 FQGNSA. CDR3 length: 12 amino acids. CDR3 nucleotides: TGTGCCAGCAGCTCCACCTCTGCGGAGCAGTTCTTC. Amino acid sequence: CASSSTSAEQFF.

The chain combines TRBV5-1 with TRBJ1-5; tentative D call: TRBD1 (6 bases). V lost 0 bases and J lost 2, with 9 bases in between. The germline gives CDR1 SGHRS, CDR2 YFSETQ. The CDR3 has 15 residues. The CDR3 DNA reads TGCGCCAGCAGCTTGGAACCAGGGGGCAATCAGCCCCAGCATTTT. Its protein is CASSLEPGGNQPQHF.

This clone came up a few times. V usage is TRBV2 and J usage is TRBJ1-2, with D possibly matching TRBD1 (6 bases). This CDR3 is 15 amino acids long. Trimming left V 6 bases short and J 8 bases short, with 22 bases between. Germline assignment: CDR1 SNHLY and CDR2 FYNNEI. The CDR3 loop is CASSRRLQGWRGYTF. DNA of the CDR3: TGTGCCAGCAGCCGCCGACTACAGGGTTGGCGAGGCTACACCTTC.

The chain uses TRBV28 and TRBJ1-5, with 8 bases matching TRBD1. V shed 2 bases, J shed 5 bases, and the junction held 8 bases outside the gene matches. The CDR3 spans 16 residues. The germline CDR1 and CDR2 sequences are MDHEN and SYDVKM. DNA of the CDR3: TGTGCCAGCAGTTTAGGGGGCAGGGGGCCGGATCAGCCCCAGCATTTT. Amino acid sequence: CASSLGGRGPDQPQHF.

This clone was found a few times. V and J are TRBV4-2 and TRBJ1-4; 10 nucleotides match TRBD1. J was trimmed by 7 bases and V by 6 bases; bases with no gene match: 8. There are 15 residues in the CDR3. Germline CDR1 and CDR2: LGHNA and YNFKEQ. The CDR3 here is CASRLGTGDGEKLFF. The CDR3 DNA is TGTGCCAGCAGGCTAGGGACAGGGGACGGTGAAAAACTGTTTTTT.